This note documents a single TCR beta chain sequence. Germline is not matched at one junction end, which may reflect a read error. From RNA transcripts, TCR beta CDR3 regions were amplified. HTBI primers were used for first-round RT-PCR of the TCR CDR3. A single record per CDR3 protein comes from TCRdb applying MiXCR to the multiplex PCR reads. The sample records fewer than 110,000 distinct CDR3 sequences, approximately 50% being singletons. This CDR3 has 14 residues. The germline V gene encodes CDR1 DFQATT and CDR2 SNEGSKA (reference sequence). The data stem from a study of T cells in Graves' hyperthyroidism and ophthalmopathy.

This clonotype originated in a man in his forties with Graves' hyperthyroidism. The sample taken for sequencing was blood. V is TRBV20-1 and J is TRBJ1-1, with a weak D call TRBD1 (5 bases). CDR3 residues: CGARDWGMNTEAFF. DNA for the CDR3: TGCGGTGCTAGAGATTGGGGGATGAACACGGAAGCTTTCTTT.